Listed below are T cell receptor beta chains from one sample, sequenced in a study of T cell changes during pregnancy in multiple sclerosis. The protocol was immunoSEQ multiplex PCR, while the TCRdb copy is restricted to in-frame clones and leaves out a portion. The table records some 26,000 clones, around nine tenths of them present only once. The sequences come from CD4+ T cells from peripheral blood mononuclear cells, collected in the first trimester of pregnancy. Receptor source: a female donor in good health, enrolled as a control in a pregnancy study. The CDR3 runs from the conserved cysteine through the conserved F or W. Fields, in order: J gene, D gene, V gene, clone size, CDR3 DNA, CDR3 protein. D genes are given only for firm matches. Clone size is shown for a subset of rows, as once, few, many or a class of expanded clone.

TRBJ1-3 . TRBV4-3 few TGCGCCAGCAGCCAAACTGGGCAGGGCCCCTGGAACACCATATATTTT CASSQTGQGPWNTIYF
TRBJ2-7 TRBD2 TRBV7-9 . TGTGCCAGCAGCTTACAGCGGGGGGACGAGCAGTACTTC CASSLQRGDEQYF
TRBJ2-1 TRBD2 TRBV7-3 . TGTGCCAGCAGCTTAAGACGGGAGGGCTATCTCGGGGAGCAGTTCTTC CASSLRREGYLGEQFF
TRBJ1-1 . TRBV4-2 once TGTGCCAGCAGCCGCACAGGGGAAGCTTTCTTT CASSRTGEAFF
TRBJ2-5 . TRBV11-2 . TGTGCCAGCAGCTCAGAAGTATTGCGCCAGGGGGAGACCCAGTACTTC CASSSEVLRQGETQYF
TRBJ2-7 TRBD1 TRBV6-6 . TGTGCCAGCAGCCGGGACAGCTACGAGCAGTACTTC CASSRDSYEQYF
TRBJ2-2 . TRBV4-2 . TGTGCCAGCAGCCAAGGGGACTGGGAGACGAACACCGGGGAGCTGTTTTTT CASSQGDWETNTGELFF
TRBJ1-1 . TRBV5-1 . TGCGCCAGTCGGACAGAGAACACTGAAGCTTTCTTT CASRTENTEAFF
TRBJ2-1 TRBD2 TRBV2 . TGTGCCAGCAGTGCCACGACTAGCGGGGGGAACAATGAGCAGTTCTTC CASSATTSGGNNEQFF
TRBJ2-3 TRBD2 TRBV7-2 . TGTGCCAGCAACTCCCAAGGAGGGAGGGCGGCTGATACGCAGTATTTT CASNSQGGRAADTQYF
TRBJ2-5 TRBD2 TRBV9 . TGTGCCAGCAGCGTAGGAGCTAGCGGGAGCCTCGGCGAGACCCAGTACTTC CASSVGASGSLGETQYF
TRBJ2-3 . TRBV4-3 . TGCGCCAGCAGCCAATTTAGCGTCACAGATACGCAGTATTTT CASSQFSVTDTQYF
TRBJ2-5 TRBD2 TRBV7-9 . TGTGCCAGCAGCTCAGGACAGCGGGAGCCCCCTCAAGAGACCCAGTACTTC CASSSGQREPPQETQYF
TRBJ2-5 TRBD2 TRBV28 . TGTGCCAGCAGCCATCAACTAGCGGGAACTAAAGAGACCCAGTACTTC CASSHQLAGTKETQYF
TRBJ2-3 TRBD2 TRBV5-1 . TGCGCCAGCAGCGTCGGGGGGGCCGGAGATACGCAGTATTTT CASSVGGAGDTQYF